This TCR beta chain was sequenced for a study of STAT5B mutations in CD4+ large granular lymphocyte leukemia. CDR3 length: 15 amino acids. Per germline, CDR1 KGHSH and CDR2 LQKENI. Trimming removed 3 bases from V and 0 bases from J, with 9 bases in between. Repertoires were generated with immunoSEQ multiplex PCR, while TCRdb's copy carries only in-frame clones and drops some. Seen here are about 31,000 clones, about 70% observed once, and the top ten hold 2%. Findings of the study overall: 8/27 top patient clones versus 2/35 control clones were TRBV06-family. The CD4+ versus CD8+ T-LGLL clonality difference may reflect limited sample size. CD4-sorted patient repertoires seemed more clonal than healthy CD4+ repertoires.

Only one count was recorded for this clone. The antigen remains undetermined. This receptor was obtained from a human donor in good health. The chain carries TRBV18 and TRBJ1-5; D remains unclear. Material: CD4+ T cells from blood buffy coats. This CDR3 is CASSPTAGSNQPQHF. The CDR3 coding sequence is TGTGCCAGCTCACCCACGGCGGGTAGCAATCAGCCCCAGCATTTT.